This entry lists 21 T cell receptor beta chains sequenced from one sample in a study of T cells in localized non-small cell lung cancer. Sequencing used immunoSEQ multiplex PCR; TCRdb keeps in-frame clones, though not all of them. The sample consists of about 7,300 clones, more than 20% of them appearing once. Sequenced material: lung tumor tissue, taken before any cancer treatment. Source of these receptors: a man aged 35-75 years with stage III squamous cell lung carcinoma.

This clone occurred a few times. The rearrangement links TRBV14 to TRBJ1-6; D is possibly TRBD1 (5 bases). Germline V gene lookup returns CDR1 SGHDN and CDR2 FVKESK. Trimming removed 4 bases at V and 0 bases at J, with 13 bases between. This CDR3 spans 17 amino acids. As DNA, the CDR3 is TGTGCCAGCAGCCTTAGGGGCCCACCCTCCTATAATTCACCCCTCCACTTT. This codes for CASSLRGPPSYNSPLHF.

Judged by abundance, this clone is large (0.1 to 1%). This chain connects TRBV6-8 to TRBJ1-4; D gene uncertain. Trimming left V 5 bases short and J 2 bases short, with 15 bases between. CDR3 length: 16 residues. The V gene's germline CDR1 is MNHGY and CDR2 SAAAGT. The CDR3 region has the DNA TGTGCCAGCAGTCTCTCGAGTAACCCTACTAATGAAAAACTGTTTTTT. Protein product: CASSLSSNPTNEKLFF.

V gene TRBV9 combines with J gene TRBJ2-2; no clear D gene. The germline gives CDR1 SGDLS, CDR2 YYNGEE. V lost 0 bases and J lost 0, with 3 bases in between. This CDR3 comprises 14 residues. CDR3 residues: CASSVAPNTGELFF. CDR3 DNA sequence: TGTGCCAGCAGCGTAGCCCCGAACACCGGGGAGCTGTTTTTT.

The sample holds a few counts of this clone. The rearrangement links TRBV4-1 to TRBJ2-1; the match to TRBD2 covers 7 bases. The CDR3 is made up of 18 amino acids. Germline CDR1 reads MGHRA; CDR2 reads YSYEKL. V was clipped by 0 bases and J by 3 bases; unmatched bases: 11. This CDR3 reads CASSQEGAAAGSYNEQFF. CDR3 in DNA: TGCGCCAGCAGCCAAGAAGGGGCAGCAGCGGGAAGCTACAATGAGCAGTTCTTC.

The CDR3 loop is CASSLTGSRHGYTF. The CDR3, as DNA: TGTGCCAGCAGCTTGACAGGGTCGAGGCATGGCTACACCTTC. V gene TRBV11-3 combines with J gene TRBJ1-2; 7 positions match TRBD1. CDR3 length equals 14 residues. CDR1 SGHNT and CDR2 YENEEA come from the germline V gene. J gave up 6 bases and V 3 bases, and 7 bases lay outside the gene matches. Full variable domain (rest looked up from reference TRBV11-3 and TRBJ1-2): EAGVVQSPRYKIIEKKQPVAFWCNPISGHNTLYWYLQNLGQGPELLIRYENEEAVDDSQLPKDRFSAERLKGVDSTLKIQPAELGDSAVYLCASSLTGSRHGYTFGSGTRLTVV.

The rearrangement links TRBV18 to TRBJ2-5; D is unresolved. The germline gives CDR1 KGHSH, CDR2 LQKENI. V was shortened by 4 bases and J by 2 bases, with 8 bases between the two germline ends. The CDR3 is 13 residues long. CDR3 amino acids: CASSLGSQETQYF. The CDR3, as DNA: TGTGCCAGCTCACTCGGCAGTCAAGAGACCCAGTACTTC.

This chain links TRBV9 with TRBJ1-3; 8 bases fit TRBD1. V dropped 3 bases and J dropped 4; count of bases not matched to a gene: 6. The CDR3 totals 15 residues. Germline lookup yields CDR1 SGDLS and CDR2 YYNGEE. The CDR3 region is CASSAETGAGNTIYF. CDR3 sequence (DNA): TGTGCCAGCAGCGCTGAGACAGGGGCCGGAAACACCATATATTTT.

This clone is medium-sized (0.01 to 0.1%). V and J are TRBV28 and TRBJ1-1; the D is unclear. Germline CDR1 is MDHEN and CDR2 is SYDVKM. The CDR3 covers 12 residues. V was trimmed by 6 bases and J by 3 bases, leaving 8 bases between them. The CDR3 loop is CASRVEDTEAFF. The CDR3 nucleotides are TGTGCCAGCAGGGTGGAGGACACTGAAGCTTTCTTT.

This sequence joins TRBV12-5 and TRBJ2-4; 9 bases match TRBD2. The CDR3 spans 15 residues. CDR1 LGHNT and CDR2 FRNRAP come from the germline V gene. For the CDR3, the DNA is TGTGCCAGCAAGGCTAGCGGGATAGCCAAAAACATTCAGTACTTC. Its translation: CASKASGIAKNIQYF. Looking up the rest from reference TRBV12-5 and TRBJ2-4 gives the full variable domain: DARVTQTPRHKVTEMGQEVTMRCQPILGHNTVFWYRQTMMQGLELLAYFRNRAPLDDSGMPKDRFSAEMPDATLATLKIQPSEPRDSAVYFCASKASGIAKNIQYFGAGTRLSVL.

The chain uses TRBV19 and TRBJ1-1; D may be TRBD1 (5 bases). Trimming took 3 bases from V and 6 from J, leaving 14 bases between them. Per the germline V gene, CDR1 is LNHDA and CDR2 is SQIVND (reference sequence). CDR3 length: 14 amino acids. Written as DNA, the CDR3 is TGTGCCAGTAGTATTAGCGCGGGGCGGGCTGAAGCTTTCTTT. Its translation is CASSISAGRAEAFF.

The chain uses TRBV9 and TRBJ1-5; D is ambiguous. V gave up 5 bases and J gave up 3 bases, with 12 bases separating them. Per the germline V gene, CDR1 is SGDLS and CDR2 is YYNGEE. CDR3 length: 14 residues. CDR3: CASSVERANQPQHF. The CDR3 DNA sequence: TGTGCCAGCAGTGTCGAAAGGGCCAATCAGCCCCAGCATTTT.

This clone was observed a handful of times. This rearrangement joins TRBV11-3 to TRBJ2-1, with D possibly TRBD2 on 6 matching bases. The V end lost 3 bases, the J end lost 10 bases, and 16 bases lay between the germline ends. The CDR3 sequence is 14 residues long. CDR1 is SGHNT and CDR2 is YENEEA in the germline V gene. CDR3 in DNA: TGTGCCAGCAGCTTGGGGGGTTTGGCGGGAGAGCAGTTCTTC. It yields the protein CASSLGGLAGEQFF.

By frequency in the sample, this clone is medium-sized. This chain links TRBV9 with TRBJ2-1, with 12 bases fitting TRBD2. Germline assignment: CDR1 SGDLS and CDR2 YYNGEE. Trimming removed 3 bases from V and 7 bases from J; junction bases left unmatched: 2. The length of the CDR3 is 14 residues. CDR3 sequence reads: CASSATSGSNEQFF. CDR3 in DNA: TGTGCCAGCAGCGCGACTAGCGGGAGTAATGAGCAGTTCTTC.

CDR3: CASRPSTAPMNTEAFF. The CDR3 nucleotides are TGTGCCAGCAGACCCTCGACCGCACCTATGAACACTGAAGCTTTCTTT. The V gene is TRBV28, the J gene TRBJ1-1; D gene ambiguous. V lost 6 bases, J lost 0 bases, and 17 bases lay in between. Germline loops: CDR1 MDHEN, CDR2 SYDVKM. The CDR3 is made up of 16 amino acids.

This clone showed up many times. The chain couples TRBV4-1 to TRBJ1-3; tentatively, D is TRBD1 (5 bases). Germline V gene lookup returns CDR1 MGHRA and CDR2 YSYEKL. The ends were cut back, 0 bases at V and 0 bases at J, with 15 bases in the middle. The CDR3 sequence is 18 residues long. This CDR3 reads CASSQDLGAAFSGNTIYF. The CDR3 DNA reads TGCGCCAGCAGCCAAGATCTTGGGGCGGCGTTCTCTGGAAACACCATATATTTT.

The V gene is TRBV19, the J gene TRBJ1-2; tentatively, D is TRBD1 (6 bases). The germline CDR1 and CDR2 sequences are LNHDA and SQIVND (reference sequence). Deletions cut 6 bases from V and 1 base from J, with 15 bases between. CDR3 length equals 15 residues. Here the CDR3 reads CASSQTGGGNYGYTF. CDR3 sequence (DNA): TGTGCCAGTAGCCAGACAGGAGGGGGTAACTATGGCTACACCTTC.

This clone showed up just once. V and J are TRBV29-1 and TRBJ1-5; TRBD1 is a possible D gene (5 bases). CDR3 length: 12 amino acids. Deletions cut 6 bases from V and 6 bases from J, with 12 bases between. Germline V CDR1 and CDR2: SQVTM, ANQGSEA. The CDR3 DNA is TGCAGCGTCGGGGGGGGTCTTCAGCCCCAGCATTTT. Protein sequence: CSVGGGLQPQHF.

V gene TRBV11-3 combines with J gene TRBJ1-2; 9 bases are shared with TRBD1. The CDR3 contains 14 residues. V dropped 5 bases and J dropped 7; count of bases not matched to a gene: 8. Germline CDR1 SGHNT, CDR2 YENEEA. The CDR3 bases are TGTGCCAGCAGCATGCAACAGGGGGCGCGTGGCTACACCTTC. The encoded protein is CASSMQQGARGYTF.

This clone is medium-sized in the sample. J is TRBJ2-6 and V is TRBV11-3; D remains ambiguous. Germline lookup yields CDR1 SGHNT and CDR2 YENEEA. The CDR3 sequence is 14 residues long. V was shortened by 4 bases and J by 0 bases, with 4 bases between the two germline ends. Written as DNA, the CDR3 is TGTGCCAGCAGCTCCCGCTCTGGGGCCAACGTCCTGACTTTC. This sequence encodes CASSSRSGANVLTF. The whole variable domain, remainder taken from reference TRBV11-3 and TRBJ2-6, is EAGVVQSPRYKIIEKKQPVAFWCNPISGHNTLYWYLQNLGQGPELLIRYENEEAVDDSQLPKDRFSAERLKGVDSTLKIQPAELGDSAVYLCASSSRSGANVLTFGAGSRLTVL.

This clone ranks as medium-sized. The chain uses TRBV6-8 and TRBJ1-5, with unresolved D. The CDR3 covers 15 residues. V lost 1 base, J lost 3 bases, and 10 bases lay in between. The germline V gene encodes CDR1 MNHGY and CDR2 SAAAGT. CDR3 loop: CASSYLNRPNQPQHF. The CDR3 nucleotides are TGTGCCAGCAGTTACTTGAACAGACCCAATCAGCCCCAGCATTTT.

This clone was recorded a few times. V is TRBV9 and J is TRBJ2-5; D gene ambiguous. Germline loops: CDR1 SGDLS, CDR2 YYNGEE. The ends were cut back, 0 bases at V and 1 base at J, with 7 bases in the middle. This CDR3 is 14 amino acids long. The CDR3 protein is CASSVGHGQETQYF. The CDR3 nucleotides read TGTGCCAGCAGCGTAGGGCATGGCCAAGAGACCCAGTACTTC.